Given below is one T cell receptor (beta chain) in context. CDR1 is SGHTS and CDR2 is YDEGEE in the germline V gene. The CDR3 totals 13 residues. The germline V and J ends were trimmed by 0 bases and 8 bases, with 6 bases remaining between them. Every one of the patients relapsed after autologous stem cell transplantation (brentuximab vedotin exposure was variable). The sample belongs to a study of PD-1 blockade in classical Hodgkin lymphoma. Assay: immunoSEQ multiplex PCR; the TCRdb copy retains only in-frame clones and omits some. Of under 30,000 clones listed, approximately 78% were seen once; the top ten hold roughly 11%.

This TCR came from a human donor with classical Hodgkin lymphoma. The source material was peripheral blood mononuclear cells (PBMCs), sampled before the second cycle of nivolumab. The chain couples TRBV5-8 to TRBJ1-6; a possible D gene is TRBD1 (5 bases). CDR3 sequence (DNA): TGTGCCAGCAGCTTGGGAGGGGATTCACCCCTCCACTTT. Amino acids: CASSLGGDSPLHF.